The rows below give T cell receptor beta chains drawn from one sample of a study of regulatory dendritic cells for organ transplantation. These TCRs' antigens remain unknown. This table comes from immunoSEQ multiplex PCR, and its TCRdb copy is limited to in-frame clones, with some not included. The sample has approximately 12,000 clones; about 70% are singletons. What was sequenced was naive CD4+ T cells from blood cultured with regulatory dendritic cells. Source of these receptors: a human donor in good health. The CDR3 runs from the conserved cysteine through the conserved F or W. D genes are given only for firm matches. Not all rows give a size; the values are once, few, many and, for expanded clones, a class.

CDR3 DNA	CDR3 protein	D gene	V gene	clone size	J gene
TGTGCCAGTAGCACCGGACTACTCAATGAGCAGTTCTTC	CASSTGLLNEQFF	.	TRBV19	.	TRBJ2-1
TGTGCCAGCAGCGGGGACACGGGGGGCGGGAGGTTCTTC	CASSGDTGGGRFF	.	TRBV7-8	.	TRBJ2-1
TGTGCCAGCAGTCCCAACCTAGGGACAGGGTTTAACTATGGCTACACCTTC	CASSPNLGTGFNYGYTF	TRBD1	TRBV28	.	TRBJ1-2
TGTGCCAGCAGCCCAGGAAACACCATATATTTT	CASSPGNTIYF	.	TRBV2	.	TRBJ1-3
TGTGCCAGCAGTTTACCAGGGTCCTATGGCTACACCTTC	CASSLPGSYGYTF	.	TRBV11-3	.	TRBJ1-2
TGTGCCAGCAGGCCGGACAGGGGATTTTATGGCTACACCTTC	CASRPDRGFYGYTF	TRBD1	TRBV6-6	.	TRBJ1-2
TGTGCCAGCAGCCAAGGACAGGGCACCGGGGAGCTGTTTTTT	CASSQGQGTGELFF	TRBD1	TRBV4-2	.	TRBJ2-2
TGCGCCAGCAGCCAGGTGGGACTAGCGTTATCCTACGAGCAGTACTTC	CASSQVGLALSYEQYF	TRBD2	TRBV4-1	few	TRBJ2-7
TGTGCCAGCAGCTTAGGATCAGCGGGGGGGCAAGAGACCCAGTACTTC	CASSLGSAGGQETQYF	TRBD2	TRBV11-3	.	TRBJ2-5
TGTGCCAGTAGCCCTTCAAGGACAGCTAACTATGGCTACACCTTC	CASSPSRTANYGYTF	.	TRBV19	.	TRBJ1-2
TGTGCCAGCAGTTTAATGGTGGGCAGGACAAGCAATTCACCCCTCCACTTT	CASSLMVGRTSNSPLHF	.	TRBV27	.	TRBJ1-6
TGTGCCAGCTCACCACCGCTCCCGCTCAGGGGGCCAACCTACGAGCAGTACTTC	CASSPPLPLRGPTYEQYF	TRBD1	TRBV18	.	TRBJ2-7
TGTGCCAGCAGTCCCCCCGGACAGATTAATTCACCCCTCCACTTT	CASSPPGQINSPLHF	.	TRBV25-1	.	TRBJ1-6
TGTGCCAGCAAGGACGGGACAGATTACGAGCAGTACTTC	CASKDGTDYEQYF	TRBD1	TRBV2	.	TRBJ2-7